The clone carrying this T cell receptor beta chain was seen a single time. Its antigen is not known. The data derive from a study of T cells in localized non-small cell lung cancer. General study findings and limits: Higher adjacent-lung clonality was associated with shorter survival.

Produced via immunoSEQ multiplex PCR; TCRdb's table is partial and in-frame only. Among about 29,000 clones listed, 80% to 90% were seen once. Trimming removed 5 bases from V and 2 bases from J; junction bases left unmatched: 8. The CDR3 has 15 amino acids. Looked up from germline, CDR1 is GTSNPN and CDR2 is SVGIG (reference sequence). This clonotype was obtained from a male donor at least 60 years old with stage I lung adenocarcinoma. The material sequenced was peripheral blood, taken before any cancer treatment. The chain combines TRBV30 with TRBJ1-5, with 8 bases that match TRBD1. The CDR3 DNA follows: TGTGCCTGGGGACAGGGACTTGGTGGCAATCAGCCCCAGCATTTT. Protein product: CAWGQGLGGNQPQHF.